The 15 T cell receptor beta chains below all came from one sample that was sequenced in a study of shared clonotypes between healthy human individuals. Sequenced by immunoSEQ multiplex PCR; TCRdb stores in-frame clones only, minus some. The top ten clones hold about 0.13% of a sample with under 2,500,000 clones, approximately 96% of them seen once. Specimen: naive CD4+ T cells sorted from blood. Subset meaning: CD45RA+ positively selected. The receptor set was obtained from a man aged 18 to 30 in good health.

The chain couples TRBV7-3 to TRBJ2-3; D not certain. CDR1 SGHTA and CDR2 FQGTGA come from the germline V gene. With 2 bases removed from V and 4 bases from J, the gap between germline ends came to 13 bases. This CDR3 comprises 15 residues. The CDR3 DNA follows: TGTGCCAGCAGCTTATCGGGTCTCGGCCCAGATACGCAGTATTTT. Its protein is CASSLSGLGPDTQYF.

This clone was observed once. This sample includes further DNA sequences coding for the same CDR3. The chain employs TRBV2 and TRBJ2-1; D possibly corresponds to TRBD2 (5 bases). V gave up 6 bases and J gave up 0 bases, with 12 bases separating them. Germline assignment: CDR1 SNHLY and CDR2 FYNNEI. The CDR3 is 15 amino acids. The CDR3 loop is CASSATGSSYNEQFF. The CDR3 bases are TGTGCCAGCAGCGCCACGGGGAGCTCCTACAATGAGCAGTTCTTC.

V usage is TRBV10-2 and J usage is TRBJ1-2; TRBD1 matches at 8 bases. The germline gives CDR1 WSHSY, CDR2 SAAADI. J gave up 8 bases and V 7 bases, and 12 bases lay outside the gene matches. The CDR3 covers 14 residues. CDR3 in DNA: TGCGCCAGCACGGCATGGACAGGGCTTGGGGGCTACACCTTC. Its protein product is CASTAWTGLGGYTF.

The chain recombines TRBV5-1 with TRBJ2-3; tentatively, D is TRBD2 (6 bases). The V end was cut by 4 bases, the J end by 0 bases, with 12 bases between. CDR1 SGHRS and CDR2 YFSETQ come from the germline V gene. This CDR3 has 15 amino acids. The chain's CDR3 is CASSDSGGSTDTQYF. Written as DNA, the CDR3 is TGCGCCAGCAGCGACAGCGGAGGGAGCACAGATACGCAGTATTTT. The full variable domain, with the rest looked up from reference TRBV5-1 and TRBJ2-3, is KAGVTQTPRYLIKTRGQQVTLSCSPISGHRSVSWYQQTPGQGLQFLFEYFSETQRNKGNFPGRFSGRQFSNSRSEMNVSTLELGDSALYLCASSDSGGSTDTQYFGPGTRLTVL.

The chain couples TRBV5-1 to TRBJ2-7, with D unresolved. Germline V gene lookup returns CDR1 SGHRS and CDR2 YFSETQ. V lost 0 bases to trimming and J lost 2 bases, with 9 bases between them. The CDR3 extends over 14 amino acids. In DNA form, the CDR3 reads TGCGCCAGCAGCTTGGTGCAGGCCCCCTACGAGCAGTACTTC. This translates into CASSLVQAPYEQYF.

V usage is TRBV5-4 and J usage is TRBJ2-2; D remains ambiguous. This CDR3 region has 15 residues. Between the trimmed V and J ends, which lost 4 bases and 2 bases, there was a span of 12 bases. CDR1 is SGHNT, CDR2 YYREEE, per germline (reference sequence). The CDR3 DNA sequence: TGTGCCAGCAGCCCCGGCACTACAAACACCGGGGAGCTGTTTTTT. Its protein is CASSPGTTNTGELFF.

This chain connects TRBV6-6 to TRBJ2-7, with 10 positions matching TRBD2. Germline CDR1 MNHNY, CDR2 SVGAGI (reference sequence). Trimming at V came to 0 bases and at J to 3 bases, leaving 5 bases not matched to a gene. This CDR3 spans 16 amino acids. The CDR3 region has the DNA TGTGCCAGCAGTTACTCGATAGCGGGGGGCAACTACGAGCAGTACTTC. Protein product: CASSYSIAGGNYEQYF.

The chain couples TRBV18 to TRBJ2-7, with 7 bases matching TRBD2. V lost 3 bases, J lost 6 bases, and 5 bases stayed unmatched. Germline V CDR1 and CDR2: KGHSH, LQKENI. CDR3 length equals 13 residues. The CDR3 here is CASSPRPGGEQYF. The CDR3 region has the DNA TGTGCCAGCTCACCGCGCCCGGGAGGCGAGCAGTACTTC.

The V gene is TRBV5-1, the J gene TRBJ2-5; TRBD2 might be the D (5 bases). The J call is uncertain, as TRBJ2-7 better fits the DNA end. CDR3 length equals 13 residues. Per the germline V gene, CDR1 is SGHRS and CDR2 is YFSETQ. This CDR3 reads CASSLAGKHEQYF. The CDR3 coding sequence is TGCGCCAGCAGCTTGGCGGGGAAGCACGAGCAGTACTTC.

This clone was detected once. The V and J genes are TRBV29-1 and TRBJ2-7; D perhaps matches TRBD2 (6 bases). Trimming stripped 3 bases from V and 5 bases from J, with 11 bases between. The V gene's germline CDR1 is SQVTM and CDR2 ANQGSEA. This CDR3 is 12 amino acids long. CDR3 residues: CSVEETSNEQYF. DNA of the CDR3: TGCAGCGTTGAGGAGACTAGTAACGAGCAGTACTTC.

This chain joins TRBV19 and TRBJ2-7; D is ambiguous. This CDR3 comprises 15 residues. Trimming took 5 bases from V and 0 from J, leaving 14 bases between them. Germline lookup yields CDR1 LNHDA and CDR2 SQIVND (reference sequence). This CDR3 reads CASSLIYKSSYEQYF. The CDR3 DNA is TGTGCCAGTAGTCTTATCTACAAGAGCTCCTACGAGCAGTACTTC.

The chain links TRBV19 to TRBJ1-1; maybe TRBD1 (6 bases). Per the germline V gene, CDR1 is LNHDA and CDR2 is SQIVND (reference sequence). Trimming took off 6 bases at V and 7 bases at J, with 15 bases between the two ends. The CDR3 length is 13 residues. CDR3 nucleotides: TGTGCCAGTAGCCTACAGGGCTCTGGTGAAGCTTTCTTT. As protein: CASSLQGSGEAFF.

A single count supports this clone. The V gene is TRBV6-5, the J gene TRBJ2-2; TRBD1 matches at 8 bases. The V and J ends lost 5 bases and 6 bases, in that order; junction bases with no gene match: 5. CDR3 size: 14 residues. Germline CDR1 MNHEY, CDR2 SVGAGI. In DNA, the CDR3 is TGTGCCAGCAGTCGACAGGGGCTCGCCGGGGAGCTGTTTTTT. It yields the protein CASSRQGLAGELFF.

This clone appeared a single time. J is TRBJ2-5 and V is TRBV7-9; TRBD1 is a possible D gene (5 bases). Trimming took off 6 bases at V and 1 base at J, with 15 bases between the two ends. The CDR3 length is 15 residues. Germline V CDR1 and CDR2: SEHNR, FQNEAQ (reference sequence). The CDR3 DNA follows: TGTGCCAGCAGTCCCGGCCAGGGAAGCCAAGAGACCCAGTACTTC. This encodes CASSPGQGSQETQYF.

The rearrangement links TRBV6-6 to TRBJ2-7; D is perhaps TRBD2 (5 bases). Per the germline V gene, CDR1 is MNHNY and CDR2 is SVGAGI (reference sequence). The CDR3 runs 12 residues. V lost 6 bases to trimming and J lost 7 bases, with 13 bases between them. As DNA, the CDR3 is TGTGCCAGCAGGAGGGAGAACGGGGAGCAGTACTTC. This translates into CASRRENGEQYF.